This TCR beta chain was identified during a study of cytomegalovirus exposure and HLA in healthy donors (TCRdb year 2017). With regard to the full study: An earlier analysis of some 500 of the donors reported about 250 Gb of sequence data and some 100 million unique TCR beta sequences from about 179 million T cells. Around 320 gigabases of sequencing data and 70 million to 100 million unique TCR sequences were included in an early release covering 500 to 750 HLA-typed donors. Among the roughly 410 genotyped donors, approximately 82% belonged to the genetic ancestry cluster associated with self-reported Caucasian donors. The aim of the study was to test whether cataloging public T cell receptors could identify signatures of past pathogen exposure. The study profiled the T cell repertoires of fewer than 850 subjects by immunosequencing and related them to cytomegalovirus serostatus. Besides the first cohort of roughly 700 subjects, a separate validation cohort made up of over a hundred different subjects was used. High-throughput TCR immunosequencing, statistical association of individual TCRs with disease status, and machine learning were combined to predict cytomegalovirus infection status. A later analysis re-analyzed previously published TCR beta repertoires from 550 to 700 donors and added high-resolution HLA genotyping to study TCR occurrence patterns. Rather than drawing on any new phenotypic data, the later analysis identified candidate immune exposures from TCR beta sequences and the way those sequences occurred across donors. An earlier analysis of 500 to 750 of the donors applied high-throughput TCR beta sequencing to assess whether each TCR beta V gene segment acted as functional or pseudogenic. Alongside the repertoire data, information on donor age, sex, ethnicity and CMV serostatus was compiled. Genome-wide SNP genotypes for about 65% of the roughly 700 donors were used in a later genetic analysis, which treated that subset as a discovery cohort. Every repertoire in the discovery cohort had been generated on one and the same sequencing platform. Class I and class II HLA loci were covered by the typing at four-digit resolution. The number of typed donors differed by locus: about 620-640 for A, B, C, DRB1 and DQB1; 522 for DQA1; about 600 for DPA1; and some 470 for DPB1. Because of strong linkage in the cohort, five DR-DQ haplotypes were treated as single units for association and clustering. Among 300 to 500 genotyped donors of the cohort, an average of about 240,000 unique TCR beta nucleotide sequences was sequenced per donor, of which 15% to 20% were non-productive.

Library prep was done by the immunoSEQ multiplex PCR assay. A mixture of 60 forward primers for TCR Vbeta segments and 13 reverse primers for TCR Jbeta segments was used in the multiplex PCR. A multiplex PCR assay on genomic DNA amplified the CDR3 region of rearranged TCR beta genes. The amplified TCR beta libraries were sequenced on the Illumina HiSeq System as 87-base-pair reads. The original pipeline was this. In a later analysis, tens of millions of unique TCR beta chains were counted across the 500 to 850 repertoires, and roughly 10 million of these chains were shared by at least two donors. Raw reads were error-corrected and collapsed into unique sequences with a nearest-neighbor algorithm that merged closely related sequences to remove PCR and sequencing errors. V, D and J gene segments were assigned by aligning CDR3 sequences to IMGT reference sequences. For a sequence to be retained, a match of at least six nucleotides was required to both a V gene segment and a J gene segment. Rearrangements were called productive when the CDR3 lacked stop codons and stayed in frame with V and J; all others were non-productive. Following IMGT convention, CDR3 was defined as the stretch from the second conserved V-encoded cysteine up to the conserved J-encoded phenylalanine. The earlier analysis of a few hundred of the donors excluded any sequence lacking an unambiguous match to a single V gene segment. An earlier analysis of a few hundred of the donors classified V segments as functional when productive rearrangements were above 56.7% and as segregating when the standard deviation between donors was above 5%. A statistical classification framework was built for diagnosing cytomegalovirus status from the catalog of TCR beta chain sequences. A later analysis assigned V and J genes by comparing TCR nucleotide sequences with IMGT/GENE-DB human TR gene sequences. A later analysis assigned CDR3 sequences and most-parsimonious VDJ recombination scenarios with the TCRdist pipeline. In a later analysis, every TCR beta chain was defined by the combination of its CDR3 amino acid sequence and its V-gene family, and reads without a unique V-gene family were dropped. In a later analysis, nearly 600 highly shared, low-generation-probability nucleotide sequences were removed to address suspected cross-contamination and a sequencing artifact. A later analysis calculated a clonal expansion index for each public chain from normalized within-repertoire ranks of inferred template counts. A later analysis computed generation probabilities with a VDJ recombination model fitted to out-of-frame rearrangements, and checked the results against IGoR. A later analysis scored TCR-TCR, TCR-HLA and TCR-CMV co-occurrence with hypergeometric tests, applying a repertoire-size bias correction to TCR pairs. To estimate false discovery rates, a later analysis permuted the HLA or CMV assignments 20 times. In a later analysis, co-occurring TCRs were grouped using DBSCAN, with TCRdist sequence similarity added in when clustering inside HLA-allele-positive subsets. Co-occurrence clustering excluded repertoires with fewer than 30,000 or more than 120,000 public chains, plus five with anomalous nucleotide sharing. The immuneACCESS repertoire file appears here via TCRdb, limited to in-frame rearrangements. These files lack a portion of the clones; in checked studies, under half of the deficit traces to unresolved V genes, and the cause of the others is not known. That table furnishes V, J and clone size, whereas the DNA furnished D and trimming. The sample table holds 90,000 to 150,000 clones, of which roughly 60% were seen once. In total, the top ten clones hold about 9% of the sample.

The cohort was made up of 666 healthy bone marrow donors. All cohort members were sampled while nominally healthy, although unrecorded immune exposures were likely present. The donor was CMV seropositive and belonged to the group of about 290 seropositive cohort members. Each donor provided a peripheral blood sample, and peripheral blood mononuclear cells were used for TCR beta sequencing. Genomic DNA extraction from the blood cell samples was performed with the Qiagen DNeasy Blood Extraction Kit. Results and caveats for the whole study, not just this receptor: While some public TCRs were present in many individuals, most TCR sequences turned up only very rarely across donors. Correlated functional status among segregating V segments might be attributable to linkage disequilibrium, but an unknown experimental factor could not be ruled out. Because counts were too low, 15 to 20 rarely observed V segments, including chromosome 9 orphons, were excluded from the earlier analysis of 587 of the donors. An earlier analysis of approximately 530 of the donors showed that most TCR beta V segments appeared in productive rearrangements either about 87% or about 30% of the time, which broadly matched IMGT annotations. The only immune exposure information available for the cohort was CMV serostatus. A later analysis associated roughly 17,000 TCR beta sequences with specific HLA alleles at a false discovery rate of 0.05. According to a later analysis, most CMV-associated TCR beta chains appeared to be HLA-restricted, and the HLA associations seemed to be driven largely by CMV exposure. Compared with equally common non-associated chains, HLA-associated TCR beta chains in a later analysis were more clonally expanded and had lower generation probabilities. A total of 150 or so TCR beta chains were listed by the study as associated with cytomegalovirus. In a later analysis, several top co-occurrence clusters were reported to appear linked to parvovirus B19, influenza, CMV and Epstein-Barr virus. Assigning TCR associations to individual alleles was difficult when HLA alleles, especially DR and DQ, strongly co-occurred. An association between a missense DCLRE1C variant and V-gene and J-gene trimming of TCR beta chains was found in a later genetic analysis and replicated in an independent cohort. Cytomegalovirus status was reported to be diagnosed by the classifier with high specificity and sensitivity in both the original and validation cohorts. In a later genetic analysis, fewer N-insertions in productive TCRs were reported among donors in an Asian-associated ancestry cluster than the approximately 630-donor mean. A cluster of highly shared sequence variants was judged likely to be a technical artifact of the sequencing pipeline. Only TCR beta chains were sequenced in this cohort, and the absence of alpha or paired-chain data limited detectable features. In a later analysis, the rate of TCR association differed among HLA loci, with DRB1 alleles having the most associated TCRs and HLA-C alleles having the fewest. The presence/absence analyses assumed that sequencing depth was roughly uniform across donors, and that assumption may not be true. A few of the identified cytomegalovirus-associated TCR beta chains were confirmed in vitro to be specific for cytomegalovirus antigens. A further reported finding was that TCR beta sequences accurately predicted the HLA-A and HLA-B alleles for most subjects in the first cohort. The authors suggested that the approach could potentially be extended to other disease states and immunological phenotypes. Because HLA typing was unavailable for some donors at each locus, only the typed subset was used in association tests. Because the 87-base-pair reads could not distinguish some IMGT-functional V segments, including TRBV6-2 and TRBV6-3, those segments were excluded.

After removal of 9 bases from V and 0 bases from J, the junction retains 2 bases not matched to a gene. CDR1 and CDR2 were assigned from the germline V gene (reference sequence) as MNHEY and SMNVEV. Inclusive of the bounding cysteine and phenylalanine, the CDR3 is 14 residues long. The CDR3 DNA has 42 bases and is translated from base 1. As regards this clone: There is no known antigen for this receptor. Base qualities were left out, and no much larger clone turns up one base away.

The TCR sequence derives from a man aged 40-50 years in good health and CMV-seropositive. The sample was PBMCs. The receptor chain draws on TRBV27 and TRBJ1-3, with 10 bases aligning to TRBD1. The DNA sequence reads TGTGCCAGTGGGGACAGGGGCTCTGGAAACACCATATATTTT. It translates to CASGDRGSGNTIYF.